This T cell receptor (beta chain) was found in a study of lymphopenia after photon versus proton radiotherapy. Study-level findings and limits: Authors raise, but do not show, better survival with proton therapy. A bigger post-nadir fall in TCR diversity correlated inversely with survival time in deceased patients. After the lymphocyte nadir, photon-treated repertoires showed oligoclonal expansion, especially of CD8+ Temra cells. Under photons, naive T cells and diversity fell while effector/memory populations rose.

On this clone: The antigen is not known.

This table comes from immunoSEQ multiplex PCR, and its TCRdb copy is limited to in-frame clones, with some not included. Among around 29,000 clones listed, 85% to 90% were seen once. The TCR comes from a woman between 55 and 75 years old with cholangiocarcinoma. Some clones in this sample may be carry-over from other donors' samples. The specimen comprised peripheral blood, sampled from a patient treated with proton-based radiotherapy.

This CDR3 reads CASSQDRRTQYF. CDR3 DNA: TGTGCCAGCAGCCAAGACCGAAGGACCCAGTACTTC. The rearrangement joins TRBV11-2 to TRBJ2-5; D uncertain. The germline CDR1 and CDR2 sequences are SGHAT and FQNNGV. The CDR3 is 12 amino acids. The V end lost 5 bases, the J end lost 7 bases, and 11 bases lay between the germline ends.